A single sample is the source of the 26 T cell receptor beta chains below, sequenced in a study of blood T cell repertoires in COVID-19. The data were produced by immunoSEQ multiplex PCR, yet TCRdb's version contains in-frame clones alone and is incomplete. The sample contains 300,000 to 350,000 clones, about nine tenths of which appear only once. The specimen was PBMCs or T cells enriched from blood (not recorded which). These receptors were collected from a woman in her twenties or thirties who had been exposed to COVID-19.

This chain joins TRBV5-8 and TRBJ2-5; tentatively, D is TRBD2 (6 bases). This CDR3 region has 13 residues. Germline V CDR1 and CDR2: SGHTS, YDEGEE. Deletions cut 5 bases from V and 7 bases from J, with 15 bases between. The CDR3 reads CASRRRGGGTQYF. CDR3 DNA: TGTGCCAGCAGGCGGAGGGGCGGAGGGACCCAGTACTTC.

The V and J genes are TRBV10-1 and TRBJ2-1; the D gene is possibly TRBD2 (5 bases). The ends were cut back, 0 bases at V and 7 bases at J, with 10 bases in the middle. The CDR3 has 14 residues. The germline V gene encodes CDR1 WNHNN and CDR2 SYGVQD (reference sequence). CDR3 nucleotide sequence: TGCGCCAGCAGTGAGTCGGGAGACTGGAATGAGCAGTTCTTC. This gives the protein CASSESGDWNEQFF.

This clone was counted a single time. V gene TRBV2 combines with J gene TRBJ2-7, with a tentative D call TRBD2 (5 bases). The CDR3 loop spans 19 amino acids. From germline, CDR1 is SNHLY and CDR2 FYNNEI. Trimming stripped 7 bases from V and 1 base from J, with 29 bases between. For the CDR3, the DNA is TGTGCCAGCATCCAGAGAGCGGCGGGCGCGTCGACGGCTTCCTACGAGCAGTACTTC. Protein: CASIQRAAGASTASYEQYF.

The genes are TRBV7-3 and TRBJ1-1, with TRBD1 identical over 8 bases. V trimming: 6 bases; J trimming: 4 bases; junction bases outside the gene matches: 10. The CDR3 is 15 amino acids. Germline V gene data show CDR1 as SGHTA and CDR2 as FQGTGA. The CDR3 coding sequence is TGTGCCAGCAGTTCAAACCCCGGGACAGGCACTGAAGCTTTCTTT. This codes for CASSSNPGTGTEAFF.

The chain employs TRBV5-3 and TRBJ2-7; maybe TRBD1 (6 bases). TRBV5-3 is an ORF, and what it does is uncertain. The CDR3 loop spans 13 amino acids. Trimming removed 1 base at V and 5 bases at J, with 10 bases between. The CDR3 spells CARSLSWGHEQYF. The CDR3 coding sequence is TGTGCCAGAAGCTTGTCGTGGGGGCACGAGCAGTACTTC.

The V call is TRBV7-9, the J call TRBJ1-2, with D possibly TRBD1 on 6 matching bases. The CDR3 is 17 residues long. Per germline, CDR1 SEHNR and CDR2 FQNEAQ (reference sequence). Trimming stripped 5 bases from V and 6 bases from J, with 25 bases between. CDR3 coding DNA: TGTGCCAGCAGCCAGAGGGGGTTGAGCAGGGCAAGGAATGGCTACACCTTC. Translation: CASSQRGLSRARNGYTF.

This chain uses TRBV12-3 or TRBV12-4 with TRBJ2-3; weak D call: TRBD1 (6 bases). Trimming shortened V by 3 bases and J by 6 bases, and 10 bases separated the two germline ends. The CDR3 runs 13 residues. CDR3 sequence: CASSFIGGDTQYF. As DNA, the CDR3 is TGTGCCAGCAGTTTTATTGGGGGCGATACGCAGTATTTT.

The chain employs TRBV20-1 and TRBJ2-1; TRBD2 matches 11 bases. Trimming cost V 3 bases and J 4 bases; bases outside gene matches: 5. From germline, CDR1 is DFQATT and CDR2 SNEGSKA (reference sequence). The CDR3 consists of 15 residues. The CDR3 spells CSASPTSGSYNEQFF. DNA for the CDR3: TGCAGTGCTAGTCCTACTAGCGGGAGTTACAATGAGCAGTTCTTC.

The chain is built from TRBV7-9 and TRBJ2-7, with 10 bases aligning to TRBD2. Germline V gives CDR1 SEHNR, CDR2 FQNEAQ (reference sequence). Trimming took 5 bases from V and 4 from J; bases not matched to a gene: 8. CDR3 size: 15 residues. CDR3 in DNA: TGTGCCAGCAGCCGCCTAGCGGGAGAAAAGTACGAGCAGTACTTC. It translates to CASSRLAGEKYEQYF.

The chain employs TRBV27 and TRBJ2-7; 10 bases agree with TRBD2. Trimming cost V 2 bases and J 3 bases; bases outside gene matches: 4. The CDR3 spans 15 residues. CDR1 MNHEY and CDR2 SMNVEV come from the germline V gene (reference sequence). CDR3 sequence reads: CASSLTGLADYEQYF. DNA for the CDR3: TGTGCCAGCAGTTTAACTGGACTAGCGGACTACGAGCAGTACTTC.

The gene calls are TRBV18 and TRBJ1-1; 10 positions match TRBD1. V shed 3 bases, J shed 3 bases, and the junction held 7 bases outside the gene matches. CDR1 and CDR2 from the germline V gene are KGHSH and LQKENI. This CDR3 has 16 residues. CDR3 DNA sequence: TGTGCCAGCTCACCTTTCACCGGGACAGGGGACACTGAAGCTTTCTTT. This encodes CASSPFTGTGDTEAFF.

The V call is TRBV30, the J call TRBJ2-7; a possible D gene is TRBD1 (5 bases). The V end lost 3 bases, the J end lost 4 bases, and 10 bases lay between the germline ends. The germline V gene encodes CDR1 GTSNPN and CDR2 SVGIG (reference sequence). This CDR3 comprises 12 residues. DNA for the CDR3: TGTGCCTGGAGCCCCCAGGGTTACGAGCAGTACTTC. Its protein product is CAWSPQGYEQYF.

The chain combines TRBV19 with TRBJ2-7; tentatively, D is TRBD2 (6 bases). CDR3 length: 14 amino acids. Germline values: CDR1 LNHDA, CDR2 SQIVND (reference sequence). With 6 bases removed from V and 4 bases from J, the gap between germline ends came to 16 bases. The CDR3 region is CASSLRRAGYEQYF. CDR3 in DNA: TGTGCCAGTAGCCTCAGGAGGGCGGGTTACGAGCAGTACTTC.

This clone was seen more than once but under ten times. The chain couples TRBV5-1 to TRBJ2-7, with 7 bases matching TRBD1. The junction had 6 bases not matched to a gene; V was cut back by 0 bases and J by 0 bases. The CDR3 totals 16 residues. Germline V gene data show CDR1 as SGHRS and CDR2 as YFSETQ. CDR3 in DNA: TGCGCCAGCAGCTTGGCCCCGACAGGGCTCTCCTACGAGCAGTACTTC. Translation: CASSLAPTGLSYEQYF.

This clone appeared once. This rearrangement joins TRBV11-3 to TRBJ2-3; 8 bases are shared with TRBD2. V lost 1 base, J lost 2 bases, and 5 bases stayed unmatched. Germline CDR1 SGHNT, CDR2 YENEEA. CDR3 length: 16 residues. The CDR3 DNA reads as TGTGCCAGCAGCTTAGTTGTTAGCGGGGACACAGATACGCAGTATTTT. The encoded protein is CASSLVVSGDTDTQYF. The full variable domain, rest sourced from reference TRBV11-3 and TRBJ2-3, is EAGVVQSPRYKIIEKKQPVAFWCNPISGHNTLYWYLQNLGQGPELLIRYENEEAVDDSQLPKDRFSAERLKGVDSTLKIQPAELGDSAVYLCASSLVVSGDTDTQYFGPGTRLTVL.

This clone was counted once. CDR3 loop: CASSTGTSGSGGDIQYF. CDR3 coding DNA: TGTGCCAGTAGTACGGGGACTAGCGGGAGCGGGGGAGACATTCAGTACTTC. This chain joins TRBV19 and TRBJ2-4; TRBD2 aligns across 14 bases. V was pared by 4 bases and J by 8 bases, with 10 bases of the junction left unmatched. CDR3 length equals 17 residues. Germline CDR1 LNHDA, CDR2 SQIVND (reference sequence).

This clone was detected only once. The chain links TRBV7-6 to TRBJ2-3, with TRBD2 identical over 10 bases. Germline V gives CDR1 SGHVS, CDR2 FNYEAQ. There are 15 residues in the CDR3. The trim removed 5 bases at V and 5 bases at J, leaving 7 bases unmatched. The CDR3 DNA reads TGTGCCAGCAGCCTGCCTAGCGGGAGTTTAGATACGCAGTATTTT. The encoded protein is CASSLPSGSLDTQYF.

This chain uses TRBV4-2 with TRBJ2-7, with D possibly being TRBD2 (5 bases). From germline, CDR1 is LGHNA and CDR2 YNFKEQ. V was pared by 1 base and J by 1 base, with 14 bases between. This CDR3 is 16 amino acids long. The CDR3 reads CASSQVSGMTSYEQYF. CDR3 sequence (DNA): TGTGCCAGCAGCCAAGTTTCCGGGATGACTTCCTACGAGCAGTACTTC.

V and J are TRBV5-1 and TRBJ1-5, with 7 bases matching TRBD1. The CDR3 loop spans 15 amino acids. CDR1 and CDR2 (germline): SGHRS, YFSETQ. The V segment lost 4 bases and the J segment 4 bases; nucleotides outside the gene matches: 8. The CDR3 DNA reads as TGCGCCAGCAGCCTGGGGGACAGCTTAAATCAGCCCCAGCATTTT. Translating it yields CASSLGDSLNQPQHF.

The CDR3 is CASSGQGIGTEAFF. In DNA, the CDR3 is TGTGCCAGCAGTGGACAGGGAATTGGCACTGAAGCTTTCTTT. V is TRBV2 and J is TRBJ1-1; TRBD1 matches at 7 bases. CDR1 and CDR2 from the germline V gene are SNHLY and FYNNEI. V shed 4 bases, J shed 4 bases, and the junction held 6 bases outside the gene matches. This CDR3 has 14 amino acids.

The chain couples TRBV7-9 to TRBJ2-7; 12 nucleotides match TRBD1. The ends lost 3 bases at V and 5 bases at J; junction bases unmatched: 8. This CDR3 spans 16 amino acids. Germline CDR1 reads SEHNR; CDR2 reads FQNEAQ (reference sequence). CDR3 DNA sequence: TGTGCCAGCAGCTTCGGCGGGACAGGGGGCGTCCACGAGCAGTACTTC. Translating it yields CASSFGGTGGVHEQYF.

V gene TRBV7-2 combines with J gene TRBJ2-1; TRBD2 matches at 13 bases. CDR1 and CDR2 from the germline V gene are SGHTA and FQGNSA. The trim removed 2 bases at V and 5 bases at J, leaving 9 bases unmatched. CDR3 length: 18 residues. DNA of the CDR3: TGTGCCAGCAGCTTACCTGCCCGGACTAGCGGGAGAGACAATGAGCAGTTCTTC. As protein: CASSLPARTSGRDNEQFF.

The V gene is TRBV7-2, the J gene TRBJ1-1; D is uncertain. Germline lookup yields CDR1 SGHTA and CDR2 FQGNSA. The CDR3 sequence is 16 residues long. Trimming cost V 3 bases and J 0 bases, with 14 bases left between them. This chain's CDR3 is CASSLVEVSLNTEAFF. The CDR3 DNA follows: TGTGCCAGCAGCTTGGTGGAGGTGAGCTTGAACACTGAAGCTTTCTTT. The complete variable domain, with remaining parts taken from reference TRBV7-2 and TRBJ1-1, reads GAGVSQSPSNKVTEKGKDVELRCDPISGHTALYWYRQSLGQGLEFLIYFQGNSAPDKSGLPSDRFSAERTGGSVSTLTIQRTQQEDSAVYLCASSLVEVSLNTEAFFGQGTRLTVV.

The sample holds one count of this clone. The chain recombines TRBV5-1 with TRBJ1-4; 11 nucleotides agree with TRBD1. Per germline, CDR1 SGHRS and CDR2 YFSETQ. The CDR3 loop spans 18 amino acids. J lost 5 bases, V lost 5 bases, and 14 bases had no gene match. CDR3 in DNA: TGCGCCAGCAGTCTAACCGGGACAGGGGGATATCCGAATGAAAAACTGTTTTTT. As protein: CASSLTGTGGYPNEKLFF.

This clone turned up a few times. The V call is TRBV11-2, the J call TRBJ2-3, with 8 positions matching TRBD1. The CDR3 length is 14 residues. The V gene's germline CDR1 is SGHAT and CDR2 FQNNGV. V lost 1 base and J lost 10; bases outside the gene matches: 7. The CDR3 region has the DNA TGTGCCAGCAGCTTAGCCTCGACAGGGGCGGCGCAGTATTTT. The encoded protein is CASSLASTGAAQYF.

The chain links TRBV6-5 to TRBJ2-1, with 10 bases that match TRBD2. This CDR3 spans 16 amino acids. Losses at the gene ends were 2 bases for V and 5 bases for J; bases not matched to a gene: 6. Germline assignment: CDR1 MNHEY and CDR2 SVGAGI. The CDR3 sequence is CASSYGWTSGHNEQFF. For the CDR3, the DNA is TGTGCCAGCAGTTACGGGTGGACTAGCGGCCACAATGAGCAGTTCTTC.